This T cell receptor (beta chain) was observed in a study of vaccination effects on CD4 cells after COVID-19. Study at large: Post-vaccine draws lagged the second dose by a median of 72 days.

This clone was observed a few times. The antigen is undetermined. Upon completion of around eleven days in culture, CD4+ T cells were isolated. Vaccination of participants consisted of two doses of either the BNT162b2 or mRNA-1273 vaccine. TCRdb's copy holds only in-frame clones and misses some; the assay was immunoSEQ multiplex PCR. The repertoire holds about 40,000 clones, around 66% seen once, with roughly 8.4% in the top ten. This CDR3 is 16 amino acids long. V lost 4 bases to trimming and J lost 0 bases; unmatched junction nucleotides: 5. Looked up from germline, CDR1 is KGHDR and CDR2 is SFDVKD. This TCR was sampled from a human donor who received a COVID-19 vaccine. The chain links TRBV24-1 to TRBJ2-7; 10 bases match TRBD1. Sequences were derived from CD4+ T cells from PBMCs cultured without peptide, sampled after COVID-19 vaccination. CDR3 DNA sequence: TGTGCCACCAGTGACCCGGGACAGGGGAACTCCTACGAGCAGTACTTC. Its translation: CATSDPGQGNSYEQYF.